This TCR beta chain was sequenced in a study of blood T cell repertoires in COVID-19. About the study: Both acute and convalescent COVID-19 samples were obtained from the United States, Italy and Spain. T cells, B-cell-depleted T cells, or PBMCs supplied cDNA or gDNA.

Original analysis: Scientists estimated how many nucleated cells there were by amplifying reference gene primers. Profiling relied on immunoSEQ multiplex PCR, and the TCRdb table lists in-frame clones only, not all of them. From that table come the V and J calls and clone size; the DNA was used to work out D and trimming. The repertoire has roughly 57,000 clones, roughly 90% of them found once; the top ten carry around 20%. This CDR3 comprises 19 residues. V shed 1 base, J shed 1 base, and the junction held 13 bases outside the gene matches. Per the germline V gene, CDR1 is SGHTA and CDR2 is FQGNSA. The sequence derives from a human donor in a cohort sampled during active COVID-19. The rearrangement uses TRBV7-2 and TRBJ2-4, with TRBD1 identical over 7 bases. What was sequenced was peripheral blood. For the CDR3, the DNA is TGTGCCAGCAGCTTAGAGGGACAGAGGGGATTCTTGGCCAAAAACATTCAGTACTTC. Protein sequence: CASSLEGQRGFLAKNIQYF.